These 32 T cell receptor beta chains originate from one sample sequenced in a study of OX40 agonist ivuxolimab in advanced cancers. To prepare the library, the immunoSEQ multiplex PCR assay was applied. The source is immuneACCESS, and TCRdb retained only in-frame sequences with V and J called. Part of the clones is not carried over; for the studies checked, unresolved V genes explain less than half of this, and the remainder is unexplained. For this sample there are fewer than 85,000 clones; about 84% appear just once. Of the sample, less than 9.5% is held by the ten largest clones. The specimen comprised CD4+ or CD8+ T cells sorted from blood, sampled in a trial of the OX40 agonist ivuxolimab. The receptors were sampled from an adult with an advanced solid tumor such as melanoma, head and neck, liver or kidney cancer.

The table lists this clone with a count of one. The J gene is TRBJ2-1, the V gene TRBV11-3, with 7 nucleotides matching TRBD2. The trim removed 4 bases at V and 9 bases at J, leaving 9 bases unmatched. CDR1 and CDR2 (germline): SGHNT, YENEEA. This CDR3 has 14 amino acids. CDR3 sequence (DNA): TGTGCCAGCAGCTGGGGGGGGAGCGGAGGTGAGCAGTTCTTC. Its translation is CASSWGGSGGEQFF.

The genes are TRBV30 and TRBJ1-2, with TRBD1 as a possible D gene (5 bases). The CDR3 has 15 amino acids. The V gene lost 2 bases and the J gene lost 4 bases, with 17 bases spanning the gap. The germline gives CDR1 GTSNPN, CDR2 SVGIG (reference sequence). The CDR3 DNA reads as TGTGCCTGGAGTTACAGTACGAGGGGCTTCTATGGCTACACCTTC. This translates into CAWSYSTRGFYGYTF.

The chain carries TRBV30 and TRBJ2-1, with 9 positions matching TRBD2. Per the germline V gene, CDR1 is GTSNPN and CDR2 is SVGIG (reference sequence). The CDR3 loop spans 14 amino acids. J gave up 5 bases and V 7 bases, and 9 bases lay outside the gene matches. This chain's CDR3 is CAFKISGRNNEQFF. CDR3 nucleotides: TGTGCCTTCAAAATTAGCGGGAGAAACAATGAGCAGTTCTTC.

This clone occurred a few times. This chain connects TRBV5-1 to TRBJ2-4, with D uncertain. There are 14 residues in the CDR3. The V end was cut by 0 bases, the J end by 8 bases, with 12 bases between. Germline CDR1 and CDR2: SGHRS and YFSETQ. CDR3 in DNA: TGCGCCAGCAGCTTGGGGCTAGTTGGTGACATTCAGTACTTC. Amino acids: CASSLGLVGDIQYF.

This clone has just one count. The DNA for the CDR3 is TGTGCCAGCAGAAGAGGGACTAATGAAAAACTGTTTTTT. Its protein is CASRRGTNEKLFF. The V call is TRBV9, the J call TRBJ1-4, with D hard to call. V lost 5 bases and J 2 bases, leaving 7 bases between the germline ends. CDR3 length equals 13 residues. Germline V gene sequence: CDR1 SGDLS, CDR2 YYNGEE.

This clone showed up just once. The chain has TRBV19 and TRBJ2-2, with D perhaps being TRBD1 or TRBD2 (5 bases each). The germline V gene encodes CDR1 LNHDA and CDR2 SQIVND (reference sequence). This CDR3 has 15 residues. V gave up 3 bases and J gave up 1 base, with 9 bases separating them. The CDR3 sequence: CASSMGPGNTGELFF. CDR3 DNA sequence: TGTGCCAGTAGTATGGGACCAGGGAACACCGGGGAGCTGTTTTTT.

This chain links TRBV27 with TRBJ2-7; D is possibly TRBD2 (6 bases). CDR3 length: 14 amino acids. V dropped 6 bases and J dropped 4 bases, with 16 bases sitting between them. Germline V gene lookup returns CDR1 MNHEY and CDR2 SMNVEV (reference sequence). The CDR3 coding sequence is TGTGCCAGCAGGCGGAGGGACGGCCCGTACGAGCAGTACTTC. It codes for CASRRRDGPYEQYF.

The chain is built from TRBV21-1 and TRBJ1-4; no DNA check was done on the table's D call, TRBD1. TRBV21-1 is flagged as a pseudogene. The CDR3 covers 14 residues. This CDR3 reads CASSNVHNPEKLFF. CDR3 sequence (DNA): TGTGCCAGCAGCAACGTCCACAACCCCGAAAAACTGTTTTTT.

This chain uses TRBV18 with TRBJ2-5, with 7 bases fitting TRBD1. Germline assignment: CDR1 KGHSH and CDR2 LQKENI. The CDR3 totals 14 residues. V gave up 2 bases and J gave up 5 bases; unmatched junction bases: 5. This chain's CDR3 is CASSPNRGDETQYF. The CDR3 nucleotides are TGTGCCAGCTCACCAAACAGGGGAGACGAGACCCAGTACTTC.

This chain uses TRBV7-8 with TRBJ2-1; 8 nucleotides align to TRBD1. The CDR3 sequence is 15 residues long. Germline V CDR1 and CDR2: SGHVS, FQNEAQ. The J segment lost 2 bases and the V segment lost 0 bases, leaving 0 bases of the junction unmatched. The CDR3 loop is CASSLAQGAYNEQFF. CDR3 coding DNA: TGTGCCAGCAGCTTAGCACAGGGGGCCTACAATGAGCAGTTCTTC.

CDR3 residues: CASSDPGQGAGEQFF. CDR3 bases: TGTGCCAGCAGTGACCCAGGGCAGGGGGCGGGTGAGCAGTTCTTC. The chain is built from TRBV27 and TRBJ2-1; 8 nucleotides align to TRBD1. Per germline, CDR1 MNHEY and CDR2 SMNVEV (reference sequence). The CDR3 is made up of 15 amino acids. V lost 5 bases, J lost 9 bases, and 12 bases stayed unmatched.

The genes are TRBV7-9 and TRBJ2-3; no firm D call. This CDR3 spans 15 amino acids. Germline loops: CDR1 SEHNR, CDR2 FQNEAQ (reference sequence). Trimming shortened V by 1 base and J by 6 bases, and 14 bases separated the two germline ends. The CDR3: CASSLGTLKTDTQYF. CDR3 bases: TGTGCCAGCAGCTTAGGCACCTTGAAGACGGATACGCAGTATTTT.

V gene TRBV6-5 combines with J gene TRBJ2-2; D remains unclear. Trimming took off 5 bases at V and 6 bases at J, with 16 bases between the two ends. CDR1 MNHEY and CDR2 SVGAGI come from the germline V gene. The CDR3 is 15 amino acids. The CDR3 region is CASSTEFRAAGELFF. The CDR3 DNA is TGTGCCAGCAGTACCGAGTTCCGGGCGGCCGGGGAGCTGTTTTTT.

The J gene is TRBJ2-4, the V gene TRBV9, with 9 nucleotides matching TRBD1. The CDR3 sequence is 15 residues long. Germline CDR1 is SGDLS and CDR2 is YYNGEE. V lost 4 bases to trimming and J lost 8 bases; unmatched junction nucleotides: 10. The CDR3 loop reads CASSPRRTGEDIQYF. CDR3 DNA: TGTGCCAGCAGCCCAAGGAGGACAGGGGAAGACATTCAGTACTTC.

CDR3 loop: CASSQGAGADTQYF. In nucleotides, the CDR3 is TGCGCCAGCAGCCAAGGGGCAGGCGCAGATACGCAGTATTTT. The J gene is TRBJ2-3, the V gene TRBV4-1, with unresolved D. Germline CDR1 reads MGHRA; CDR2 reads YSYEKL. Trimming stripped 1 base from V and 4 bases from J, with 9 bases between. This CDR3 has 14 residues.

The chain combines TRBV19 with TRBJ1-1, with D maybe TRBD1 (6 bases). This CDR3 comprises 15 residues. The V and J ends lost 9 bases and 0 bases respectively, with 17 bases between them. The germline V gene encodes CDR1 LNHDA and CDR2 SQIVND (reference sequence). Written as DNA, the CDR3 is TGTGCCAGCCAGGACAGCCTTCCTCTGAACACTGAAGCTTTCTTT. Its protein product is CASQDSLPLNTEAFF.

This clone appeared a few times. The chain joins TRBV7-9 to TRBJ2-7, with 7 bases matching TRBD1. CDR1 and CDR2 (germline): SEHNR, FQNEAQ (reference sequence). V trimming: 5 bases; J trimming: 5 bases; junction bases outside the gene matches: 3. The CDR3 has 12 amino acids. CDR3: CASSRDRDEQYV. The CDR3 region has the DNA TGTGCCAGCAGCCGCGACAGGGACGAGCAGTACGTC.

V and J are TRBV7-2 and TRBJ2-3; 14 nucleotides match TRBD2. The V gene end was trimmed by 6 bases and the J gene end by 0 bases; junction bases not matched to a gene: 5. The germline CDR1 and CDR2 sequences are SGHTA and FQGNSA. The length of the CDR3 is 17 residues. CDR3 in amino acids: CASRGTSGSASTDTQYF. The CDR3 DNA reads TGTGCCAGCAGGGGGACTAGCGGGAGCGCTAGCACAGATACGCAGTATTTT.

The genes are TRBV2 and TRBJ2-1; 9 bases match TRBD2. V dropped 5 bases and J dropped 10; count of bases not matched to a gene: 9. The CDR3 consists of 14 residues. CDR1 SNHLY and CDR2 FYNNEI come from the germline V gene. Written as DNA, the CDR3 is TGTGCCAGCAGTCCGGCGGGGGGGTCATCCGAGCAGTTCTTC. It specifies CASSPAGGSSEQFF.

The rearrangement joins TRBV4-2 to TRBJ1-1, with D possibly TRBD1 on 6 matching bases. V shed 3 bases and J shed 7 bases, with 9 bases lying between them. Germline CDR1 reads LGHNA; CDR2 reads YNFKEQ. The length of the CDR3 is 12 residues. CDR3 amino acids: CASSHRGGEAFF. CDR3 DNA sequence: TGTGCCAGCAGCCATAGAGGGGGTGAAGCTTTCTTT.

This clone was detected only a few times. The genes are TRBV19 and TRBJ1-2; D not certain. Germline loops: CDR1 LNHDA, CDR2 SQIVND (reference sequence). V lost 4 bases and J lost 13, with 13 bases in between. The CDR3 has 11 amino acids. CDR3 amino acids: CASSTRVGCTF. In DNA form, the CDR3 reads TGTGCCAGTAGTACCCGCGTGGGGTGCACCTTC.

Concerning this clone: The DNA is omitted, as the CDR3 cannot be located on it reliably, and the CDR3 follows TCRdb's listing. This specimen includes other DNA sequences encoding the same CDR3. This chain joins TRBV5-8 and TRBJ1-4. With termini counted, the CDR3 has 14 amino acids. The germline V gene encodes CDR1 SGHTS and CDR2 YDEGEE. CDR3 sequence: CASSLDFGNEKLFF.

The CDR3 bases are TGTGCCAGCAGCTCGGCAGCAGGAAACACCATATATTTT. Its translation is CASSSAAGNTIYF. The chain carries TRBV7-2 and TRBJ1-3; D gene ambiguous. The CDR3 contains 13 residues. Per germline, CDR1 SGHTA and CDR2 FQGNSA. Trimming left V 4 bases short and J 4 bases short, with 8 bases between.

The gene calls are TRBV4-1 and TRBJ2-3, with D perhaps matching TRBD2 (5 bases). The V end was cut by 3 bases, the J end by 0 bases, with 10 bases between. Germline CDR1 reads MGHRA; CDR2 reads YSYEKL. This CDR3 is built from 15 residues. CDR3 region: CASSHPLASTDTQYF. Written as DNA, the CDR3 is TGCGCCAGCAGCCACCCTCTAGCTAGCACAGATACGCAGTATTTT.

The chain joins TRBV5-1 to TRBJ1-1; 7 nucleotides align to TRBD1. With 4 bases clipped from V and 6 bases from J, the junction kept 6 bases outside the gene matches. The CDR3 is 13 residues long. The germline CDR1 and CDR2 sequences are SGHRS and YFSETQ. The CDR3 loop reads CASSQDRDSEAFF. CDR3 coding DNA: TGCGCCAGCAGCCAAGACAGGGACTCTGAAGCTTTCTTT.

This clone has a handful of counts. The chain carries TRBV2 and TRBJ2-6, with TRBD1 matching over 7 bases. Germline CDR1 reads SNHLY; CDR2 reads FYNNEI. V was pared by 4 bases and J by 0 bases, with 3 bases of the junction left unmatched. The CDR3 spans 16 residues. CDR3 residues: CASSGDSSSGANVLTF. The DNA for the CDR3 is TGTGCCAGCAGTGGGGACAGCAGCTCTGGGGCCAACGTCCTGACTTTC.

The chain has TRBV6-1 and TRBJ1-6, with 7 bases aligning to TRBD1. The CDR3 extends over 13 amino acids. V trimming: 4 bases; J trimming: 10 bases; junction bases outside the gene matches: 4. Germline loops: CDR1 MNHNS, CDR2 SASEGT. CDR3: CASSGQGGSPLHF. The CDR3 DNA reads as TGTGCCAGCAGTGGACAGGGAGGGTCACCCCTCCACTTT.

The sample holds a few counts of this clone. The chain is built from TRBV5-1 and TRBJ2-4; D possibly uses TRBD1 or TRBD2 (5 bases each). Germline V gene sequence: CDR1 SGHRS, CDR2 YFSETQ. V lost 4 bases and J 0 bases, leaving 14 bases between the germline ends. The length of the CDR3 is 16 residues. The CDR3: CASSLGVGLAKNIQYF. DNA of the CDR3: TGCGCCAGCAGCCTGGGGGTAGGACTAGCCAAAAACATTCAGTACTTC.

The V gene is TRBV27, the J gene TRBJ1-5; D is unresolved. The germline V gene encodes CDR1 MNHEY and CDR2 SMNVEV (reference sequence). CDR3 length equals 15 residues. Trimming took 5 bases from V and 2 from J, leaving 13 bases between them. Written as DNA, the CDR3 is TGTGCCAGCAGTCCGTGGGGATCCGGCAATCAGCCCCAGCATTTT. Amino acids: CASSPWGSGNQPQHF.

The gene calls are TRBV25-1 and TRBJ2-3; no firm D call. The CDR3 consists of 12 residues. The germline CDR1 and CDR2 sequences are MGHDK and SYGVNS. The germline V and J ends were trimmed by 4 bases and 0 bases, with 2 bases remaining between them. The DNA of the CDR3 is TGTGCCAGCAGTGCTAGCACAGATACGCAGTATTTT. Protein: CASSASTDTQYF.

The chain joins TRBV5-1 to TRBJ1-6, with no clear D. Looked up from germline, CDR1 is SGHRS and CDR2 is YFSETQ. The CDR3 has 14 amino acids. The V and J ends lost 0 bases and 7 bases respectively, with 8 bases between them. CDR3 sequence: CASSLVGANSPLHF. For the CDR3, the DNA is TGCGCCAGCAGCTTGGTGGGAGCCAATTCACCCCTCCACTTT.

This chain joins TRBV2 and TRBJ2-3, with 9 nucleotides matching TRBD2. Unmatched junction bases numbered 6, after V lost 6 bases and J lost 5 bases. Germline V gene sequence: CDR1 SNHLY, CDR2 FYNNEI. This CDR3 has 14 amino acids. The CDR3 region is CASRWRGGRDTQYF. In DNA, the CDR3 is TGTGCCAGCAGATGGCGGGGGGGCCGAGATACGCAGTATTTT.